This T cell receptor beta chain originates from a study of blood T cell repertoires in COVID-19 (dated by TCRdb to the early 2020s). Study-wide context: Samples covering the acute and convalescent phases of COVID-19 were provided by collaborators in the United States, Italy and Spain. The samples were drawn from the first 160 participants of the ongoing ImmuneRACE study and from 1,254 subjects provided by 6 global collaborators. The repertoires were released in a freely available public database meant as a resource for research on the immune response to SARS-CoV-2. Where available, HLA class I and class II types were obtained from metadata supplied by the sample provider rather than from assay-based typing. The material from the prospective study consisted of cDNA or gDNA derived from T cells, B-cell-depleted T cells, or PBMCs. The dataset comprised deeply sampled blood TCRbeta repertoires from subjects exposed to, actively infected with, or recovered from COVID-19. The sample metadata nearly always contained a de-identified subject ID, COVID-19 status, age in years and sex. Broader findings and caveats from the paper: Clinical and demographic metadata were provided uncurated, with the amount varying by source and participant.

Another Seattle source contributed samples from volunteer blood donors who had recovered from COVID-19. Whole blood was collected in K2EDTA tubes by collaborating institutions according to the institutions' own protocols. Collaborator samples were shipped for TCRbeta analysis as frozen whole blood, isolated PBMCs, or DNA extracted from either sample type. The CDR3 spans 15 residues, from the cysteine through the phenylalanine. Only the CDR3 DNA stays, 45 bases, in frame from base 1. The germline V gene sets CDR1 to SGHNT and CDR2 to YENEEA. A distance of 11 bases separates the germline ends of V and J, which lose 5 bases and 0 bases respectively. Concerning this clone: No cognate antigen has been identified for it. Per-base quality was not reported, and no clone a single base away is much larger than it.

TCRbeta CDR3 regions were amplified from genomic DNA by means of the immunoSEQ Assay, a bias-controlled multiplex PCR. The paper's data handling went like this. The number of nucleated cells in each sample was estimated by amplification of reference gene primers within the assay. Sequence reads were collapsed and filtered to measure the absolute abundance of every unique TCRbeta CDR3 rearrangement. For each sample, productive Simpson clonality was calculated as the square root of Simpson's diversity index over productive rearrangements. TCRdb retrieved this table from immuneACCESS and kept in-frame rearrangements only. Not all clones are present; in checked studies, unresolved V genes account for under half, and no reason is known for the remainder. Clone size and the V and J calls come from that table; the DNA yielded D and trimming. The sample data list fewer than 250,000 clones, and around 90% of these were observed just once. Around 6% of the sample belongs to the ten largest clones.

The receptor's source is a man between 60 and 70 years old who had recovered from COVID-19. The specimen was peripheral blood. The sequence joins TRBV11-3 to TRBJ2-1; the D gene assignment is ambiguous. The CDR3 reads as follows: CASSPDPGSYNEQFF. The base sequence is TGTGCCAGCAGCCCAGACCCGGGCTCCTACAATGAGCAGTTCTTC.